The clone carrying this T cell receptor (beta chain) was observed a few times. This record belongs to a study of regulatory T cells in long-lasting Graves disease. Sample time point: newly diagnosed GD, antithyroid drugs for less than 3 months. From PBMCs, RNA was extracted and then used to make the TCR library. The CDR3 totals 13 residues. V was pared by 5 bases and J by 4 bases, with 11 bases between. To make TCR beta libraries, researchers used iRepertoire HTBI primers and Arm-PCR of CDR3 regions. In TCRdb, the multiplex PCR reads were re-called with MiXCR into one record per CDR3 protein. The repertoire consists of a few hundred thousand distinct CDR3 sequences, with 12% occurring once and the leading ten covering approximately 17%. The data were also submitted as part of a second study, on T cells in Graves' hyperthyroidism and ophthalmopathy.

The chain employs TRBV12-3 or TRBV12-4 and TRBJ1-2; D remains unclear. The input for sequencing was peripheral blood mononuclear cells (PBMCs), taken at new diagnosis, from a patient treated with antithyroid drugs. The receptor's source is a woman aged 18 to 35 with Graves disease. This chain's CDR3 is CASSPPGSYGYTF. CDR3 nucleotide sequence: TGTGCCAGCAGTCCCCCCGGGAGCTATGGCTACACCTTC.